A selection of T cell receptor beta chains follows, all from one sample in a study of neurological immune-mediated disorders. TCRdb fed the 5' RACE reads into MiXCR, producing one record per CDR3 protein. The sample includes about 80,000 distinct CDR3 sequences, 5.8% of them seen just once. The sample taken for sequencing was PBMCs. These receptors were collected from a woman aged 55-69 years with multiple sclerosis. Both conserved end residues are part of each CDR3. A D gene is named only where the DNA matches it firmly. Expanded clones get a size class; other rows say once, few or many, or leave the size out.

abundance	d_gene	v_gene	j_gene	CDR3aa	CDR3nt
many	NA	TRBV7-6	TRBJ2-7	CASSLADSTYEQYF	TGTGCCAGCAGCTTAGCGGACAGCACCTACGAGCAGTACTTC
many	TRBD1	TRBV9	TRBJ2-5	CASSEGTGVVETQYF	TGTGCCAGCAGCGAGGGGACAGGGGTTGTGGAGACCCAGTACTTC
many	TRBD1	TRBV5-1	TRBJ1-2	CASSKGTDWGYTF	TGCGCCAGCAGCAAAGGGACAGACTGGGGCTACACCTTC
many	TRBD1	TRBV5-1	TRBJ2-2	CASSLGQGNTGELFF	TGCGCCAGCAGCCTTGGACAGGGGAACACCGGGGAGCTGTTTTTT
many	NA	TRBV20-1	TRBJ2-7	CSAQKPGTTYEQYF	TGCAGTGCCCAAAAACCCGGGACAACCTACGAGCAGTACTTC
many	NA	TRBV7-2	TRBJ2-7	CASSLSPGLAVQYF	TGTGCCAGCAGCTTATCGCCGGGGCTTGCCGTGCAGTACTTC
many	NA	TRBV6-9	TRBJ1-1	CASSYKGDATEAFF	TGTGCCAGCAGTTATAAAGGGGATGCCACTGAAGCTTTCTTT
many	NA	TRBV12-3/TRBV12-4	TRBJ1-2	CASSKQDYGYTF	TGTGCCAGCAGTAAACAAGACTATGGCTACACCTTC
many	NA	TRBV9	TRBJ2-2	CASSTKGLNTGELFF	TGTGCCAGCAGCACAAAGGGACTGAACACCGGGGAGCTGTTTTTT
many	TRBD1	TRBV5-1	TRBJ1-2	CASRLARGAYGYTF	TGCGCCAGCAGATTGGCCAGGGGGGCCTATGGCTACACCTTC
many	NA	TRBV10-2	TRBJ2-5	CASSEFVLGETQYF	TGCGCCAGCAGTGAGTTCGTACTTGGAGAGACCCAGTACTTC
many	NA	TRBV4-1	TRBJ2-7	CASSPGDAAYEQYF	TGCGCCAGCAGCCCCGGGGACGCTGCCTACGAGCAGTACTTC
many	TRBD2	TRBV5-1	TRBJ2-1	CASSALAGGGYNEQFF	TGCGCCAGCAGCGCATTAGCGGGGGGTGGCTACAATGAGCAGTTCTTC
many	NA	TRBV5-1	TRBJ1-2	CASSLGTGYGYTF	TGCGCCAGCAGCTTGGGGACGGGCTATGGCTACACCTTC
many	TRBD2	TRBV20-1	TRBJ2-3	CSARDRFRAGGSDTQYF	TGCAGTGCTAGAGATCGGTTTAGGGCGGGGGGTTCAGATACGCAGTATTTT
many	NA	TRBV24-1	TRBJ1-2	CATSEAGLGYTF	TGTGCCACCAGTGAAGCAGGGCTTGGCTACACCTTC
many	NA	TRBV7-6	TRBJ2-3	CASRRAGRADTQYF	TGTGCCAGCAGGCGGGCGGGTCGGGCAGATACGCAGTATTTT
many	NA	TRBV7-9	TRBJ1-2	CASSPTGPYGYTF	TGTGCCAGCAGCCCTACGGGGCCCTATGGCTACACCTTC
few	TRBD1	TRBV6-5	TRBJ1-4	CASSPGQGRDEKLFF	TGTGCCAGCAGTCCCGGACAGGGAAGGGATGAAAAACTGTTTTTT
many	NA	TRBV9	TRBJ1-1	CASSVDPANTEAFF	TGTGCCAGCAGCGTAGATCCGGCGAACACTGAAGCTTTCTTT
many	TRBD2	TRBV15	TRBJ2-3	CATSRRGGLNTQYF	TGTGCCACCAGCAGGCGGGGGGGCTTGAATACGCAGTATTTT
NA	NA	TRBV2	TRBJ2-1	CASSGAQPHEQFF	TGTGCCAGCAGTGGAGCCCAGCCACATGAGCAGTTCTTC
many	NA	TRBV20-1	TRBJ1-5	CSARVASNQPQHF	TGCAGTGCTAGAGTGGCCAGCAATCAGCCCCAGCATTTT
many	NA	TRBV7-2	TRBJ2-3	CASSLVLVPGDTQYF	TGTGCCAGCAGCTTAGTTTTAGTGCCGGGGGATACGCAGTATTTT
NA	NA	TRBV2	TRBJ2-3	CASSTDSHADTQYF	TGTGCCAGCAGTACCGACAGTCACGCAGATACGCAGTATTTT
many	NA	TRBV20-1	TRBJ1-2	CSAPRGDLNYGYTF	TGCAGTGCTCCCCGCGGAGATCTTAACTATGGCTACACCTTC
many	NA	TRBV6-5	TRBJ2-7	CASSEGGSYEQYF	TGTGCCAGCAGTGAAGGGGGGTCCTACGAGCAGTACTTC
many	NA	TRBV5-1	TRBJ2-2	CASSLWGREVPGELFF	TGCGCCAGCAGCTTGTGGGGGCGCGAGGTTCCCGGGGAGCTGTTTTTT
many	NA	TRBV25-1	TRBJ2-7	CASSTSGRSSYEQYF	TGTGCCAGCAGCACCTCGGGCAGGAGCTCCTACGAGCAGTACTTC
many	TRBD1	TRBV3-1	TRBJ1-2	CASSQARTGNYGYTF	TGTGCCAGCAGCCAAGCACGGACAGGGAACTATGGCTACACCTTC
NA	NA	TRBV6-5	TRBJ1-3	CASSYSGRLDSGNTIYF	TGTGCCAGCAGTTACTCGGGGAGGTTGGACTCTGGAAACACCATATATTTT
few	NA	TRBV2	TRBJ2-3	CASRPRGDLSDTQYF	TGTGCCAGCAGGCCTCGTGGTGACTTGTCAGATACGCAGTATTTT
many	NA	TRBV5-1	TRBJ2-3	CASSPRHGTVSPDTQYF	TGCGCCAGCAGCCCCCGCCACGGGACGGTATCCCCAGATACGCAGTATTTT
many	NA	TRBV7-9	TRBJ1-1	CASSEEINTEAFF	TGTGCCAGTTCGGAAGAAATTAACACTGAAGCTTTCTTT
many	NA	TRBV5-1	TRBJ2-1	CASSPEGGLVGNEQFF	TGCGCCAGCAGCCCCGAGGGGGGGTTGGTAGGCAATGAGCAGTTCTTC
many	TRBD2	TRBV6-5	TRBJ2-1	CASTQGSGGPNEQFF	TGTGCCAGCACCCAGGGGAGCGGGGGCCCCAATGAGCAGTTCTTC
many	NA	TRBV18	TRBJ2-5	CASSPTGEVRGKETQYF	TGTGCCAGCTCACCGACGGGGGAGGTCCGGGGGAAAGAGACCCAGTACTTC
many	TRBD2	TRBV5-1	TRBJ2-3	CASSGGLAGGPYTQYF	TGCGCCAGCAGCGGGGGACTAGCGGGGGGGCCGTATACGCAGTATTTT
few	TRBD1	TRBV18	TRBJ2-4	CASIPGQGDIQYF	TGTGCCAGTATACCGGGACAGGGGGACATTCAGTACTTC
few	TRBD2	TRBV18	TRBJ2-7	CASSPIAGGLSYEQYF	TGTGCCAGCTCCCCAATAGCGGGGGGATTATCCTACGAGCAGTACTTC
many	TRBD1	TRBV12-3/TRBV12-4	TRBJ1-1	CASRWGTGGSAFF	TGTGCCAGCAGATGGGGGACAGGAGGCTCGGCTTTCTTT
many	NA	TRBV14	TRBJ1-2	CASSRESTNYGYTF	TGTGCCAGCAGCCGGGAAAGTACTAACTATGGCTACACCTTC
medium-sized	NA	TRBV12-3/TRBV12-4	TRBJ2-1	CASSSSGGAVEQFF	TGTGCCAGCAGTTCAAGTGGCGGGGCCGTAGAGCAGTTCTTC
many	NA	TRBV20-1	TRBJ1-1	CSGKGTDFNTEAFF	TGCAGTGGGAAGGGGACGGACTTTAACACTGAAGCTTTCTTT
many	NA	TRBV10-3	TRBJ1-4	CAISDPNRRTNEKLFF	TGTGCCATCAGTGACCCGAACAGGCGGACTAATGAAAAACTGTTTTTT